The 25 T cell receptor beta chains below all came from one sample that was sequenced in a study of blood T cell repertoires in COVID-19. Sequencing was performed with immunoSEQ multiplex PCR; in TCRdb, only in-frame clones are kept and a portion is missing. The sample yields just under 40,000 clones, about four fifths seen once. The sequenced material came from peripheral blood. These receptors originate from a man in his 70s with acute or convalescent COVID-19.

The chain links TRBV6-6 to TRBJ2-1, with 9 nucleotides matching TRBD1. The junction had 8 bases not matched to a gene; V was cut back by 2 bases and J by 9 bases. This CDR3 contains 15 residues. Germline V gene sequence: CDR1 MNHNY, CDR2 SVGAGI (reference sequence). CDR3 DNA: TGTGCCAGCAGTTACCCGGTGGGACAGGGTGGTGAGCAGTTCTTC. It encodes CASSYPVGQGGEQFF.

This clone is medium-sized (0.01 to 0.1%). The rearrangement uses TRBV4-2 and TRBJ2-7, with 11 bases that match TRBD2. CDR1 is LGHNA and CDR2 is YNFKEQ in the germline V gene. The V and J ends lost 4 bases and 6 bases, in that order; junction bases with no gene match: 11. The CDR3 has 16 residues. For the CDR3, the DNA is TGTGCCAGCAGCCTTGAGGGGGGGCTAGCGGGAGGCGAGCAGTACTTC. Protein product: CASSLEGGLAGGEQYF.

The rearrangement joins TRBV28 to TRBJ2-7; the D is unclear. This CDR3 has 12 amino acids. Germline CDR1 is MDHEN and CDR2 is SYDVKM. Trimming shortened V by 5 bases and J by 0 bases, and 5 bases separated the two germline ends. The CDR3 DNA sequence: TGTGCCAGCAGTCGTTTCTCCTACGAGCAGTACTTC. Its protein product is CASSRFSYEQYF.

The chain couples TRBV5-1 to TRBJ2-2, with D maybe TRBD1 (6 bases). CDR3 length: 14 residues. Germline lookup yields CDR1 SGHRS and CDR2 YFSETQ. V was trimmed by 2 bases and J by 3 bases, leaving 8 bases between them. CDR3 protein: CASSFKGDTGELFF. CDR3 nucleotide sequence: TGCGCCAGCAGCTTCAAGGGGGACACCGGGGAGCTGTTTTTT.

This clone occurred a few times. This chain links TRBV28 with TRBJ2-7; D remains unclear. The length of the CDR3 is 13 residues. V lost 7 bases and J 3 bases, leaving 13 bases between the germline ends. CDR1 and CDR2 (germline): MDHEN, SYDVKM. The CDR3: CASTPPGLYEQYF. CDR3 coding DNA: TGTGCCAGCACCCCCCCTGGGCTCTACGAGCAGTACTTC.

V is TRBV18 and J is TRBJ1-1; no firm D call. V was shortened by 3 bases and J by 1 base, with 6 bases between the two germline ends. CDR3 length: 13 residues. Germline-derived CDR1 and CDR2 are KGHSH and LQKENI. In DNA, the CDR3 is TGTGCCAGCTCACCTACAGCGAACACTGAAGCTTTCTTT. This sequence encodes CASSPTANTEAFF.

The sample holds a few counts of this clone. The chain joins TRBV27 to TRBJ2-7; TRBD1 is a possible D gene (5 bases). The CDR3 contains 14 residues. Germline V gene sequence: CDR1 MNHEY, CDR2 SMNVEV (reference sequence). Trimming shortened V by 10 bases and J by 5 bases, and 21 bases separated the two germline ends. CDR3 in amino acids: CATARGRSFHEQYF. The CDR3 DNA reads TGTGCCACCGCTAGGGGCCGTTCCTTCCACGAGCAGTACTTC.

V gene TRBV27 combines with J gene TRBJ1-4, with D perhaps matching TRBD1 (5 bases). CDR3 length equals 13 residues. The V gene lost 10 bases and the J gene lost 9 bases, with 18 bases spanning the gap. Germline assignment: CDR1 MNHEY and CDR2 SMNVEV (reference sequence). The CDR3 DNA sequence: TGTGCCACCGCGGACACCGGGGGAAAAAAACTGTTTTTT. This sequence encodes CATADTGGKKLFF.

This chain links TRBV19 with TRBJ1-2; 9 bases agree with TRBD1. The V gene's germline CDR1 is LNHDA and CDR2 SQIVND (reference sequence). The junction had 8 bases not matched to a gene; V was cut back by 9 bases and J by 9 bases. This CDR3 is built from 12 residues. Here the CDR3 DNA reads TGTGCCAGCCGAGGGACAGGGAAGAGCTACACCTTC. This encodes CASRGTGKSYTF.

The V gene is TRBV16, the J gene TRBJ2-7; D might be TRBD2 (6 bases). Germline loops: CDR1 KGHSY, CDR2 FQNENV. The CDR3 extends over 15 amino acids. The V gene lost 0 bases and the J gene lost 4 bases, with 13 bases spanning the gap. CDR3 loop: CASSQSDLGGYEQYF. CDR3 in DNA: TGTGCCAGCAGCCAATCGGACCTAGGAGGGTACGAGCAGTACTTC.

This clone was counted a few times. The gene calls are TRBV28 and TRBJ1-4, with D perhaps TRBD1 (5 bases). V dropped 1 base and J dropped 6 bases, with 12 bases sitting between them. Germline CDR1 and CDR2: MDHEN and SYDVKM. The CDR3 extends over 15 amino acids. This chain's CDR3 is CASSLYPGGDEKLFF. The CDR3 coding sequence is TGTGCCAGCAGTTTATATCCGGGAGGGGATGAAAAACTGTTTTTT.

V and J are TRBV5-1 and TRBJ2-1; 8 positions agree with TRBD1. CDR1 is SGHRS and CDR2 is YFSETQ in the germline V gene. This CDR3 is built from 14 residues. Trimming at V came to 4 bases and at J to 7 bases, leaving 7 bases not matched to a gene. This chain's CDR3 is CASSPRTGWNEQFF. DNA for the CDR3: TGCGCCAGCAGCCCACGGACAGGGTGGAATGAGCAGTTCTTC.

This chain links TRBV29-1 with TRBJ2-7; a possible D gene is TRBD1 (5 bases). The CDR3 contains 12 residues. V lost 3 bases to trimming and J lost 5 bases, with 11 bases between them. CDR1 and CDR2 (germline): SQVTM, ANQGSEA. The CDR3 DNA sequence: TGCAGCGTTGACACGCAGGGCCACGAGCAGTACTTC. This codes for CSVDTQGHEQYF.

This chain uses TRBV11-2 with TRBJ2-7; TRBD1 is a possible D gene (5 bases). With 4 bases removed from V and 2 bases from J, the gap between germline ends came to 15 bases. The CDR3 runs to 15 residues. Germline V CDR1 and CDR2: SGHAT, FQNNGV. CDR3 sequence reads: CASSSGPDTTYEQYF. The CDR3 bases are TGTGCCAGCAGCTCTGGTCCGGACACAACCTACGAGCAGTACTTC. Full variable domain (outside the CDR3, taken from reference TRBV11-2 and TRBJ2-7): EAGVAQSPRYKIIEKRQSVAFWCNPISGHATLYWYQQILGQGPKLLIQFQNNGVVDDSQLPKDRFSAERLKGVDSTLKIQPAKLEDSAVYLCASSSGPDTTYEQYFGPGTRLTVT.

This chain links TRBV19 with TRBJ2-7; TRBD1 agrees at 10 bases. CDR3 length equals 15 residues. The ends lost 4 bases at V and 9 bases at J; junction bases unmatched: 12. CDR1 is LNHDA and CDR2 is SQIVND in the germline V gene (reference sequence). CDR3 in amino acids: CASSTRDRGLRGQYF. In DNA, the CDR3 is TGTGCCAGTAGTACGCGGGACAGGGGATTACGAGGGCAGTACTTC.

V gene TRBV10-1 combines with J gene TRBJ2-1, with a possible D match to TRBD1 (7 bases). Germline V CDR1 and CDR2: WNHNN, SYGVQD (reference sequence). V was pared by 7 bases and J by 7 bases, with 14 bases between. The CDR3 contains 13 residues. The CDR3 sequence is CASKFQGGNEQFF. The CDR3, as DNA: TGCGCCAGCAAGTTCCAGGGGGGAAATGAGCAGTTCTTC.

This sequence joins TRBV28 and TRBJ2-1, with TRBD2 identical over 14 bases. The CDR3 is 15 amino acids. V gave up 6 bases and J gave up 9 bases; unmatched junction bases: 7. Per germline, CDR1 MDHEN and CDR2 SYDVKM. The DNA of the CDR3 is TGTGCCAGCAGGACTAGCGGGAGGGCCGACGCTGAGCAGTTCTTC. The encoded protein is CASRTSGRADAEQFF. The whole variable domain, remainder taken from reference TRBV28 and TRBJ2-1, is DVKVTQSSRYLVKRTGEKVFLECVQDMDHENMFWYRQDPGLGLRLIYFSYDVKMKEKGDIPEGYSVSREKKERFSLILESASTNQTSMYLCASRTSGRADAEQFFGPGTRLTVL.

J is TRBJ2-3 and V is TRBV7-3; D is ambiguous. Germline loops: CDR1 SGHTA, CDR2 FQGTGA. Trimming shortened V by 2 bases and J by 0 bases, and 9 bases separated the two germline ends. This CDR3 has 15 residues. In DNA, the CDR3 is TGTGCCAGCAGCTTAGTGTCGGAGAGCACAGATACGCAGTATTTT. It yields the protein CASSLVSESTDTQYF.

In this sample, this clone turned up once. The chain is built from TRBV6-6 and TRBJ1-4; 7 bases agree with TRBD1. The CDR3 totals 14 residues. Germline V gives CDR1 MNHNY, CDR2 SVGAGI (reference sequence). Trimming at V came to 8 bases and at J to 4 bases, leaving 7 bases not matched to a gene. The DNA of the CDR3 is TGTGCCAGCTCTAGGGGACAGATTAATGAAAAACTGTTTTTT. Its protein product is CASSRGQINEKLFF.

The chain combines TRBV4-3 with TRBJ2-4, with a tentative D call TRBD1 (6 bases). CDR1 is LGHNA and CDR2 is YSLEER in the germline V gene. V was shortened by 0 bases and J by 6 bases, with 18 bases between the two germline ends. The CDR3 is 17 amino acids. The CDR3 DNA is TGCGCCAGCAGCCAAGAAAGGGTACAGGGCTGGGGAAACATTCAGTACTTC. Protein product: CASSQERVQGWGNIQYF.

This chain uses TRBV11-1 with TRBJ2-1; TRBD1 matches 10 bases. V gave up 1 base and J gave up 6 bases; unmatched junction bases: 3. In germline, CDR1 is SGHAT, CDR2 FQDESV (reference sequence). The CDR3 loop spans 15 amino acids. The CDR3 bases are TGTGCCAGCAGCTTAGTCGGACAGGGGGGCAATGAGCAGTTCTTC. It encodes CASSLVGQGGNEQFF.

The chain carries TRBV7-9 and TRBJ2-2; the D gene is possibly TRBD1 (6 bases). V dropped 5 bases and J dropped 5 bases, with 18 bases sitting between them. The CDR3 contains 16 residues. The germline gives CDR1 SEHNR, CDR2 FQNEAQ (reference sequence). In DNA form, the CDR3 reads TGTGCCAGCAGCCGGTCCGGGACAACTACGACCGGGGAGCTGTTTTTT. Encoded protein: CASSRSGTTTTGELFF.

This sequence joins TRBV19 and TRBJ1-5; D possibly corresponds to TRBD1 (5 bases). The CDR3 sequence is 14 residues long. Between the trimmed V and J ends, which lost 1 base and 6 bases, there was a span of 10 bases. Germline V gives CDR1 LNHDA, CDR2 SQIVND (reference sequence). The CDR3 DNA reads TGTGCCAGTAGTATAGGCGGAGGGGCTCAGCCCCAGCATTTT. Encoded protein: CASSIGGGAQPQHF.

The CDR3 DNA reads as TGTGCCAGCAGTGACAGACAGGGGGCTGGTGGCTACACCTTC. Residues: CASSDRQGAGGYTF. The chain couples TRBV9 to TRBJ1-2, with TRBD1 matching over 10 bases. The CDR3 is 14 residues long. The germline V gene has CDR1 SGDLS and CDR2 YYNGEE. V lost 5 bases and J lost 7; bases outside the gene matches: 8.

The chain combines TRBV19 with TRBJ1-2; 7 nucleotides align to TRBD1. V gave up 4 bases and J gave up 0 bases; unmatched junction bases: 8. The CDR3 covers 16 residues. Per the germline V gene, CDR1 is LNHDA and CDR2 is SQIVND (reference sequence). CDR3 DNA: TGTGCCAGTAGTAAGGCAGGGGGTATTGCTAACTATGGCTACACCTTC. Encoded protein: CASSKAGGIANYGYTF.